This T cell receptor beta chain comes out of a study of OX40 agonist ivuxolimab in advanced cancers. About the research overall: People in dose escalation had one of these cancers: hepatocellular carcinoma, melanoma, renal cell or head and neck cancer. Partial responses were achieved by three patients, of whom one had hepatocellular carcinoma and two had cutaneous melanoma.

Clones were sequenced by immunoSEQ multiplex PCR, and TCRdb holds only the in-frame ones, with some missing. This table holds about 120,000 clones, 75% to 90% found once. The study's findings and limits: Doses of 0.1 to 3.0 mg/kg were accompanied by clonal expansion of CD4+ and CD8+ blood T cells by week 6.

As regards this clone: Its target is unknown.

In germline, CDR1 is GTSNPN, CDR2 SVGIG (reference sequence). The CDR3 loop spans 13 amino acids. The V and J ends lost 2 bases and 0 bases respectively, with 7 bases between them. The specimen comprised CD4+ or CD8+ T cells sorted from blood, sampled in a trial of the OX40 agonist ivuxolimab. This TCR derives from an adult with an advanced solid tumor such as melanoma, head and neck, liver or kidney cancer. The gene calls are TRBV30 and TRBJ1-1, with D maybe TRBD1 (5 bases). The CDR3 sequence: CAWSPTVNTEAFF. The CDR3 DNA reads as TGTGCCTGGAGTCCGACAGTGAACACTGAAGCTTTCTTT.